This passage covers 27 T cell receptor beta chains from one sample sequenced in a study of siplizumab effects on memory and regulatory T cells. TCRdb keeps only in-frame clones here, not all; method: immunoSEQ multiplex PCR. The table has about 87,000 clones, approximately 90% seen once; the top ten hold approximately 15%. Sequencing was carried out using CD4+ T cells sorted from blood. Receptors were obtained from a human donor in good health.

The rearrangement joins TRBV19 to TRBJ2-5; TRBD1 might be the D (5 bases). V gave up 3 bases and J gave up 4 bases, with 9 bases separating them. Per the germline V gene, CDR1 is LNHDA and CDR2 is SQIVND (reference sequence). The length of the CDR3 is 13 residues. CDR3 protein: CASSMTQGETQYF. The CDR3 bases are TGTGCCAGTAGTATGACGCAGGGAGAGACCCAGTACTTC.

A single count supports this clone. The V and J genes are TRBV9 and TRBJ2-7; D might be TRBD2 (5 bases). V shed 0 bases and J shed 2 bases, with 15 bases lying between them. Germline CDR1 reads SGDLS; CDR2 reads YYNGEE. The CDR3 has 16 amino acids. CDR3 region: CASSVGGSGPPYEQYF. In DNA, the CDR3 is TGTGCCAGCAGCGTAGGAGGGTCAGGCCCTCCCTACGAGCAGTACTTC.

The J gene is TRBJ2-5, the V gene TRBV7-2, with D unresolved. This CDR3 spans 15 amino acids. Between the trimmed V and J ends, which lost 0 bases and 0 bases, there was a span of 8 bases. Germline V gene data show CDR1 as SGHTA and CDR2 as FQGNSA. DNA for the CDR3: TGTGCCAGCAGCTTAGCCGCTCATTACCAAGAGACCCAGTACTTC. Encoded protein: CASSLAAHYQETQYF. Based on the CDR3 plus reference TRBV7-2 and TRBJ2-5, the full variable domain is GAGVSQSPSNKVTEKGKDVELRCDPISGHTALYWYRQSLGQGLEFLIYFQGNSAPDKSGLPSDRFSAERTGGSVSTLTIQRTQQEDSAVYLCASSLAAHYQETQYFGPGTRLLVL.

V gene TRBV28 combines with J gene TRBJ2-5; the match to TRBD1 covers 8 bases. CDR3 size: 16 residues. The germline gives CDR1 MDHEN, CDR2 SYDVKM. With V trimmed by 6 bases and J by 7 bases, 16 bases remained unmatched. The CDR3 DNA reads TGTGCCAGCAGCCTGCCGGGACAGGCAAAACGGGGGACCCAGTACTTC. Its protein product is CASSLPGQAKRGTQYF. The full variable domain, with the rest looked up from reference TRBV28 and TRBJ2-5, is DVKVTQSSRYLVKRTGEKVFLECVQDMDHENMFWYRQDPGLGLRLIYFSYDVKMKEKGDIPEGYSVSREKKERFSLILESASTNQTSMYLCASSLPGQAKRGTQYFGPGTRLLVL.

The chain joins TRBV5-1 to TRBJ1-3; D is undetermined. Germline V CDR1 and CDR2: SGHRS, YFSETQ. The CDR3 runs to 13 residues. Trimming took off 6 bases at V and 2 bases at J, with 9 bases between the two ends. In DNA, the CDR3 is TGCGCCAGCACCGAGACGGCTGGAAACACCATATATTTT. Amino acids: CASTETAGNTIYF.

The chain carries TRBV12-5 and TRBJ1-4; D uncertain. This CDR3 is 12 amino acids long. Germline V gives CDR1 LGHNT, CDR2 FRNRAP. Trimming removed 4 bases from V and 4 bases from J, with 4 bases in between. The CDR3 loop is CASGSDNEKLFF. CDR3 nucleotide sequence: TGTGCTAGTGGTTCCGATAATGAAAAACTGTTTTTT.

J is TRBJ1-5 and V is TRBV28, with D maybe TRBD1 (5 bases). The CDR3 length is 20 residues. V was pared by 2 bases and J by 0 bases, with 23 bases between. Germline CDR1 reads MDHEN; CDR2 reads SYDVKM. The CDR3 reads CASSLGKSGGLEYSNQPQHF. CDR3 sequence (DNA): TGTGCCAGCAGTTTAGGTAAAAGCGGGGGGTTAGAGTATAGCAATCAGCCCCAGCATTTT.

In this sample, this clone turned up a few times. The gene calls are TRBV19 and TRBJ1-1; D is ambiguous. Germline V gene data show CDR1 as LNHDA and CDR2 as SQIVND (reference sequence). Trimming cost V 3 bases and J 8 bases, with 13 bases left between them. The CDR3 runs 13 residues. For the CDR3, the DNA is TGTGCCAGTAGTATCCGGGGTTCGCCGGAAGCTTTCTTT. It translates to CASSIRGSPEAFF.

The chain combines TRBV7-3 with TRBJ2-5, with D possibly called TRBD1 or TRBD2 (7 bases each). Germline assignment: CDR1 SGHTA and CDR2 FQGTGA. The CDR3 runs to 14 residues. Trimming removed 5 bases from V and 5 bases from J, with 15 bases in between. The DNA for the CDR3 is TGTGCCAGCAGCCCAGGGGGGGGCCGGGAGACCCAGTACTTC. Protein: CASSPGGGRETQYF.

This clone was observed a single time. The rearrangement links TRBV5-1 to TRBJ1-2, with no clear D. The length of the CDR3 is 13 residues. The ends were cut back, 3 bases at V and 0 bases at J, with 6 bases in the middle. Per the germline V gene, CDR1 is SGHRS and CDR2 is YFSETQ. This CDR3 is CASSSGANYGYTF. CDR3 sequence (DNA): TGCGCCAGCAGCTCCGGCGCTAACTATGGCTACACCTTC.

This clone has only a few counts. The V and J genes are TRBV30 and TRBJ1-5; D call uncertain. In germline, CDR1 is GTSNPN, CDR2 SVGIG (reference sequence). CDR3 length: 13 amino acids. The V end was cut by 0 bases, the J end by 1 base, with 4 bases between. In DNA form, the CDR3 reads TGTGCCTGGAGTGTCGGGAGCAATCAGCCCCAGCATTTT. This codes for CAWSVGSNQPQHF. Combining the CDR3 with reference TRBV30 and TRBJ1-5 gives the whole variable domain SQTIHQWPATLVQPVGSPLSLECTVEGTSNPNLYWYRQAAGRGLQLLFYSVGIGQISSEVPQNLSASRPQDRQFILSSKKLLLSDSGFYLCAWSVGSNQPQHFGDGTRLSIL.

This chain uses TRBV5-1 with TRBJ2-3; TRBD2 matches at 12 bases. Germline CDR1 is SGHRS and CDR2 is YFSETQ. The CDR3 spans 16 residues. V shed 4 bases and J 1 base; nucleotides not matched to a gene: 4. The CDR3 region is CASSRLAGAGTDTQYF. Written as DNA, the CDR3 is TGCGCCAGCAGCCGACTAGCGGGAGCTGGCACAGATACGCAGTATTTT.

The V gene is TRBV5-1, the J gene TRBJ2-1; the D gene is possibly TRBD2 (6 bases). CDR3 length equals 14 residues. Germline-derived CDR1 and CDR2 are SGHRS and YFSETQ. The V end lost 1 base, the J end lost 6 bases, and 11 bases lay between the germline ends. Here the CDR3 DNA reads TGCGCCAGCAGCTTGATCGGGAGTGTCAATGAGCAGTTCTTC. Residues: CASSLIGSVNEQFF.

The rearrangement joins TRBV6-6 to TRBJ2-7; a possible D gene is TRBD1 (6 bases). Germline loops: CDR1 MNHNY, CDR2 SVGAGI (reference sequence). The V end lost 10 bases, the J end lost 5 bases, and 15 bases lay between the germline ends. The CDR3 has 12 amino acids. The CDR3 sequence: CATRTVRHEQYF. The CDR3, as DNA: TGTGCCACCCGGACAGTTCGTCACGAGCAGTACTTC.

This chain links TRBV5-1 with TRBJ2-6; no definite D call. Germline V gene data show CDR1 as SGHRS and CDR2 as YFSETQ. V was cut by 0 bases and J by 2 bases, with 9 bases left in between. This CDR3 spans 16 amino acids. This chain's CDR3 is CASSLELDAGANVLTF. The CDR3 DNA is TGCGCCAGCAGCTTGGAGCTAGACGCTGGGGCCAACGTCCTGACTTTC.

This sequence joins TRBV18 and TRBJ2-7, with TRBD2 as a possible D gene (5 bases). In germline, CDR1 is KGHSH, CDR2 LQKENI. V shed 0 bases and J shed 2 bases, with 17 bases lying between them. This CDR3 region has 17 residues. The CDR3: CASSPPTNKARAYEQYF. CDR3 sequence (DNA): TGTGCCAGCTCACCACCGACCAACAAAGCGAGGGCCTACGAGCAGTACTTC.

This clone was detected once. J is TRBJ1-5 and V is TRBV6-5, with D unclear. Germline V gene lookup returns CDR1 MNHEY and CDR2 SVGAGI. The CDR3 is 13 amino acids. Trimming took 2 bases from V and 6 from J, leaving 8 bases between them. CDR3 DNA sequence: TGTGCCAGCAGTTACGAAACGGGTCAGCCCCAGCATTTT. Translated, it gives CASSYETGQPQHF.

The chain couples TRBV19 to TRBJ2-4; maybe TRBD1 (5 bases). CDR1 and CDR2 (germline): LNHDA, SQIVND (reference sequence). Trimming shortened V by 2 bases and J by 5 bases, and 10 bases separated the two germline ends. The CDR3 consists of 14 residues. DNA of the CDR3: TGTGCCAGTAGTATATTAGGGGAAGAAAACATTCAGTACTTC. Residues: CASSILGEENIQYF.

J is TRBJ2-4 and V is TRBV4-1, with 7 nucleotides matching TRBD1. Germline assignment: CDR1 MGHRA and CDR2 YSYEKL. Germline trimming cut 5 bases from V and 7 bases from J; bases unmatched to any gene: 11. The CDR3 length is 15 residues. DNA of the CDR3: TGCGCCAGCAGCGAGACAGGGTTTGGTTGGAACATTCAGTACTTC. Residues: CASSETGFGWNIQYF.

V gene TRBV9 combines with J gene TRBJ2-7; TRBD2 agrees at 11 bases. V lost 3 bases, J lost 0 bases, and 5 bases stayed unmatched. CDR3 size: 16 residues. CDR1 and CDR2 from the germline V gene are SGDLS and YYNGEE. The DNA for the CDR3 is TGTGCCAGCAGCGCATCTAGCGGGAGGCTCTCCTACGAGCAGTACTTC. Its protein is CASSASSGRLSYEQYF.

This chain joins TRBV25-1 and TRBJ1-1; D is undetermined. V lost 5 bases and J lost 1, with 14 bases in between. The CDR3 is 15 amino acids. The germline CDR1 and CDR2 sequences are MGHDK and SYGVNS. DNA of the CDR3: TGTGCCAGCAGTCCTCTCGGACGGACGAACACTGAAGCTTTCTTT. Encoded protein: CASSPLGRTNTEAFF.

The chain is built from TRBV12-5 and TRBJ1-2; the D gene is possibly TRBD1 (6 bases). Germline CDR1 and CDR2: LGHNT and FRNRAP. The CDR3 covers 13 residues. V lost 1 base and J 4 bases, leaving 7 bases between the germline ends. CDR3 in DNA: TGTGCTAGTGGTTTGGGGGACACCTATGGCTACACCTTC. This sequence encodes CASGLGDTYGYTF.

The chain employs TRBV2 and TRBJ2-5; no definite D call. V lost 5 bases, J lost 9 bases, and 16 bases lay in between. This CDR3 comprises 13 residues. The germline V gene encodes CDR1 SNHLY and CDR2 FYNNEI. DNA of the CDR3: TGTGCCAGCAGTTTGGCTGTGTTGGTGGCCCAGTACTTC. Its translation is CASSLAVLVAQYF.

This chain connects TRBV12-5 to TRBJ2-3; 7 nucleotides line up with TRBD1. The CDR3 has 12 residues. With V trimmed by 6 bases and J by 9 bases, 6 bases remained unmatched. The germline gives CDR1 LGHNT, CDR2 FRNRAP. The chain's CDR3 is CASGLQGRTQYF. Written as DNA, the CDR3 is TGTGCTAGTGGCCTACAGGGGCGCACGCAGTATTTT. Supplemented by reference TRBV12-5 and TRBJ2-3, the full variable domain reads DARVTQTPRHKVTEMGQEVTMRCQPILGHNTVFWYRQTMMQGLELLAYFRNRAPLDDSGMPKDRFSAEMPDATLATLKIQPSEPRDSAVYFCASGLQGRTQYFGPGTRLTVL.

The V call is TRBV15, the J call TRBJ2-2; D uncertain. CDR1 is LNHNV and CDR2 is YYDKDF in the germline V gene (reference sequence). Trimming removed 0 bases from V and 4 bases from J, with 6 bases in between. The length of the CDR3 is 14 residues. The CDR3 here is CATSRDGPTGELFF. The CDR3 region has the DNA TGTGCCACCAGCAGAGATGGGCCCACCGGGGAGCTGTTTTTT.

There are a few counts of this clone. The chain links TRBV5-1 to TRBJ2-1, with no clear D. V was trimmed by 3 bases and J by 0 bases, leaving 10 bases between them. Germline CDR1 reads SGHRS; CDR2 reads YFSETQ. The CDR3 totals 15 residues. The DNA of the CDR3 is TGCGCCAGCAGCTACAGTACAACCTCCTACAATGAGCAGTTCTTC. It codes for CASSYSTTSYNEQFF.

J is TRBJ2-5 and V is TRBV7-6; a weak D match, TRBD1 (5 bases). V was clipped by 5 bases and J by 5 bases, with 18 bases between them. The V gene's germline CDR1 is SGHVS and CDR2 FNYEAQ. This CDR3 has 15 residues. CDR3 DNA sequence: TGTGCCAGCAGCCCTACGGGCCCAGGGATGGAGACCCAGTACTTC. Its translation is CASSPTGPGMETQYF.